Presented here are 18 T cell receptor beta chains from one specimen sequenced in a study of blood T cell repertoires in COVID-19. Here immunoSEQ multiplex PCR was the method, and the copy in TCRdb shows in-frame clones only, minus some. The repertoire holds about 340,000 clones, around 83% seen once, with 2.5% to 3.5% in the top ten. Sequencing was carried out using peripheral blood. The receptors stem from a man under 40 with active or convalescent COVID-19.

This clone was seen a handful of times. The chain combines TRBV7-2 with TRBJ2-2; D is possibly TRBD1 (6 bases). Germline assignment: CDR1 SGHTA and CDR2 FQGNSA. The CDR3 is made up of 15 amino acids. The ends were cut back, 5 bases at V and 4 bases at J, with 14 bases in the middle. DNA for the CDR3: TGTGCCAGCAGCCCCGACAGGCGACCCACCGGGGAGCTGTTTTTT. Translating it yields CASSPDRRPTGELFF.

V usage is TRBV6-2 or TRBV6-3 and J usage is TRBJ2-7, with D possibly being TRBD2 (5 bases). Germline V gene sequence: CDR1 MNHEY, CDR2 SVGEGT. V lost 4 bases to trimming and J lost 0 bases, with 16 bases between them. The CDR3 runs 16 residues. For the CDR3, the DNA is TGTGCCAGCAGTTTTCCGGAGGCCCAGTTCTCCTACGAGCAGTACTTC. Translated, it gives CASSFPEAQFSYEQYF.

The rearrangement uses TRBV7-2 and TRBJ2-7, with D perhaps TRBD2 (7 bases). The CDR3 loop spans 15 amino acids. Between the trimmed V and J ends, which lost 1 base and 2 bases, there was a span of 12 bases. Germline-derived CDR1 and CDR2 are SGHTA and FQGNSA. In nucleotides, the CDR3 is TGTGCCAGCAGCTTAGGGGGGGGCCGACCCTACGAGCAGTACTTC. Its translation: CASSLGGGRPYEQYF. The variable domain in full, with the rest retrieved from reference TRBV7-2 and TRBJ2-7, is GAGVSQSPSNKVTEKGKDVELRCDPISGHTALYWYRQSLGQGLEFLIYFQGNSAPDKSGLPSDRFSAERTGGSVSTLTIQRTQQEDSAVYLCASSLGGGRPYEQYFGPGTRLTVT.

This clone came up a few times. The rearrangement uses TRBV5-6 and TRBJ2-1; D may be TRBD1 (6 bases). The V end was cut by 5 bases, the J end by 10 bases, with 16 bases between. Germline V gene lookup returns CDR1 SGHDT and CDR2 YYEEEE. This CDR3 region has 13 residues. DNA of the CDR3: TGTGCCAGCAGTTTAGGACAGACGGGAGAGCAGTTCTTC. It encodes CASSLGQTGEQFF.

The chain uses TRBV4-1 and TRBJ2-5, with D perhaps TRBD2 (6 bases). The CDR3 loop spans 14 amino acids. V was clipped by 8 bases and J by 5 bases, with 18 bases between them. Germline V gives CDR1 MGHRA, CDR2 YSYEKL. This chain's CDR3 is CASGGVGGRETQYF. CDR3 bases: TGCGCCAGCGGGGGTGTGGGAGGTCGGGAGACCCAGTACTTC.

The DNA of the CDR3 is TGTGCCAGCAGGGGCACCTATGGCTACACCTTC. As protein: CASRGTYGYTF. The J gene is TRBJ1-2, the V gene TRBV30, with a tentative D call TRBD1 (6 bases). CDR1 is GTSNPN, CDR2 SVGIG, per germline (reference sequence). CDR3 length: 11 residues. V lost 8 bases and J 4 bases, leaving 11 bases between the germline ends.

The table lists this clone with a few counts. V gene TRBV7-2 combines with J gene TRBJ2-7; no clear D gene. The CDR3 extends over 12 amino acids. Trimming cost V 5 bases and J 1 base, with 6 bases left between them. Germline V gives CDR1 SGHTA, CDR2 FQGNSA. CDR3 nucleotides: TGTGCCAGCAGCGCGTCGTCCTACGAGCAGTACTTC. Translating gives CASSASSYEQYF.

This chain joins TRBV18 and TRBJ1-1; D not certain. This CDR3 is 13 amino acids long. CDR1 is KGHSH, CDR2 LQKENI, per germline. Trimming removed 3 bases from V and 5 bases from J, with 10 bases in between. DNA of the CDR3: TGTGCCAGCTCACCTGCGACGGGGACTGAAGCTTTCTTT. It encodes CASSPATGTEAFF.

The chain couples TRBV19 to TRBJ2-7; the match to TRBD1 covers 11 bases. Losses at the gene ends were 8 bases for V and 3 bases for J; bases not matched to a gene: 6. CDR3 length: 14 residues. Germline CDR1 LNHDA, CDR2 SQIVND (reference sequence). The CDR3 is CASAEGTGGYEQYF. CDR3 coding DNA: TGTGCCAGTGCCGAAGGGACAGGGGGCTACGAGCAGTACTTC.

CDR3 loop: CASSKVGTGGDQPQHF. The CDR3 bases are TGTGCCAGTAGTAAGGTCGGGACAGGAGGCGATCAGCCCCAGCATTTT. The V call is TRBV19, the J call TRBJ1-5; TRBD1 matches at 8 bases. The CDR3 extends over 16 amino acids. CDR1 and CDR2 (germline): LNHDA, SQIVND (reference sequence). The J segment lost 5 bases and the V segment lost 4 bases, leaving 10 bases of the junction unmatched.

This chain uses TRBV7-9 with TRBJ1-6, with a weak D call TRBD1 (6 bases). Per the germline V gene, CDR1 is SEHNR and CDR2 is FQNEAQ (reference sequence). This CDR3 contains 14 residues. V was clipped by 4 bases and J by 7 bases, with 11 bases between them. CDR3 region: CASSWGGLNSPLHF. The DNA of the CDR3 is TGTGCCAGCAGCTGGGGGGGCCTGAATTCACCCCTCCACTTT.

The chain is built from TRBV11-3 and TRBJ1-2; D perhaps matches TRBD1 (5 bases). The germline V and J ends were trimmed by 4 bases and 0 bases, with 18 bases remaining between them. This CDR3 has 17 residues. Germline V CDR1 and CDR2: SGHNT, YENEEA. Written as DNA, the CDR3 is TGTGCCAGCAGCTCCACCCAGATATGGGGCACTAACTATGGCTACACCTTC. This encodes CASSSTQIWGTNYGYTF.

The chain is built from TRBV5-8 and TRBJ2-3, with TRBD2 identical over 14 bases. This CDR3 has 16 residues. After removal of 4 bases from V and 2 bases from J, the junction contained 3 bases not matched to a gene. From germline, CDR1 is SGHTS and CDR2 YDEGEE. The CDR3 DNA reads TGTGCCAGCAGCCCGGGACTAGCGGGGGACACAGATACGCAGTATTTT. Its protein is CASSPGLAGDTDTQYF.

This sequence joins TRBV11-2 and TRBJ2-2; 8 bases are shared with TRBD1. There are 16 residues in the CDR3. Germline CDR1 reads SGHAT; CDR2 reads FQNNGV. V was clipped by 5 bases and J by 5 bases; unmatched bases: 10. Written as DNA, the CDR3 is TGTGCCAGCAGCGACATCAGGGGGCGCCGAACCGGGGAGCTGTTTTTT. Amino acid sequence: CASSDIRGRRTGELFF.

The rearrangement links TRBV7-2 to TRBJ1-6, with D possibly matching TRBD1 (5 bases). Germline V lookup: CDR1 SGHTA, CDR2 FQGNSA. Trimming left V 5 bases short and J 4 bases short, with 15 bases between. The CDR3 spans 16 residues. In nucleotides, the CDR3 is TGTGCCAGCAGCCCCGGTTTGGGGGGTTATAATTCACCCCTCCACTTT. This translates into CASSPGLGGYNSPLHF.

The chain carries TRBV30 and TRBJ2-7, with TRBD1 identical over 10 bases. With 2 bases clipped from V and 5 bases from J, the junction kept 3 bases outside the gene matches. This CDR3 spans 13 amino acids. Germline V gene lookup returns CDR1 GTSNPN and CDR2 SVGIG (reference sequence). The CDR3 bases are TGTGCCTGGAGTCGGGACAGGGGCGACGAGCAGTACTTC. It codes for CAWSRDRGDEQYF.

The chain has TRBV6-1 and TRBJ1-2; 7 positions match TRBD1. V lost 2 bases and J lost 2; bases outside the gene matches: 5. Germline CDR1 reads MNHNS; CDR2 reads SASEGT. CDR3 length: 15 residues. The chain's CDR3 is CASSELPTGNYGYTF. The CDR3 DNA follows: TGTGCCAGCAGTGAACTCCCGACAGGGAACTATGGCTACACCTTC.

V usage is TRBV4-3 and J usage is TRBJ2-3, with a tentative D call TRBD1 (6 bases). CDR3 size: 18 residues. V lost 4 bases to trimming and J lost 3 bases, with 23 bases between them. CDR1 is LGHNA and CDR2 is YSLEER in the germline V gene. The CDR3 DNA reads TGCGCCAGCAGCCCCAAACATGGCGGCAACAGGGTTACAGATACGCAGTATTTT. This encodes CASSPKHGGNRVTDTQYF.